A selection of T cell receptor beta chains follows, all from one sample in a study of cytomegalovirus exposure and HLA in healthy donors. The repertoire was sequenced with immunoSEQ multiplex PCR; TCRdb's copy has only in-frame clones and lacks some. Found here are 95,000 to 150,000 clones, over 70% of them singletons; the top ten hold around 3.3%. The sample comprised PBMCs. The receptor set was obtained from a woman between 50 and 59 years old in good health and CMV-seronegative. Each CDR3 is given with its conserved first and last residue. The D gene is left open where the match is weak. Clone size is given for some rows only: seen once, a few or many times, or a class if the clone is expanded.

v_call	d_call	cdr3_length	clone_size	j_call	cdr3_aa	cdr3_nt
TRBV9	TRBD2	15	NA	TRBJ2-1	CASSVASGIFNEQFF	TGTGCCAGCAGCGTAGCCAGCGGGATTTTCAATGAGCAGTTCTTC
TRBV4-2	TRBD2	18	NA	TRBJ2-4	CASSQDFTSGTITRIQYF	TGTGCCAGCAGCCAAGATTTCACTAGCGGGACCATAACTCGCATTCAGTACTTC
TRBV7-9	TRBD2	19	medium-sized	TRBJ2-1	CSSSSDPSTSGMGGYEQFF	TGTTCCAGCAGCTCGGATCCCTCGACTAGCGGGATGGGTGGCTATGAGCAGTTCTTC
TRBV28	TRBD1	11	few	TRBJ1-2	CASSRGQADTF	TGTGCCAGCAGTCGGGGACAGGCTGACACCTTC
TRBV13	TRBD1	14	NA	TRBJ2-7	CASSNRDRPYEQYF	TGTGCCAGCAGCAACCGGGACAGGCCCTACGAGCAGTACTTC
TRBV6-5	NA	14	NA	TRBJ2-3	CASRPDYSTDTQYF	TGTGCCAGCAGGCCGGACTACTCCACAGATACGCAGTATTTT
TRBV5-1	NA	15	NA	TRBJ2-2	CASSPGTLNTGELFF	TGCGCCAGCAGCCCCGGGACTCTGAACACCGGGGAGCTGTTTTTT
TRBV30	TRBD2	13	NA	TRBJ2-7	CAWGIAGLGEQYF	TGTGCCTGGGGAATAGCGGGACTCGGCGAGCAGTACTTC
TRBV11-2	TRBD2	15	NA	TRBJ2-7	CASSLGTSGSHEQYF	TGTGCCAGCAGCCTCGGGACTAGCGGGTCCCACGAGCAGTACTTC
TRBV4-3	NA	15	once	TRBJ2-1	CASSLRLFGSNEQFF	TGCGCCAGCAGCCTAAGACTATTCGGGTCCAATGAGCAGTTCTTC
TRBV4-1	TRBD1	20	once	TRBJ2-5	CASSRLGGTGGLRSGETQYF	TGCGCCAGCAGTCGTTTAGGAGGGACAGGAGGGCTAAGGTCAGGGGAGACCCAGTACTTC
TRBV7-2	NA	15	NA	TRBJ2-1	CASSLVEMVGKEQFF	TGTGCCAGCAGCTTAGTTGAAATGGTCGGGAAGGAGCAGTTCTTC
TRBV28	TRBD1	15	NA	TRBJ2-7	CASSLTGGAIYEQYF	TGTGCCAGCAGTTTGACAGGGGGCGCGATCTACGAGCAGTACTTC
TRBV30	TRBD1	13	NA	TRBJ1-2	CAWGTGLYYGYTF	TGTGCCTGGGGGACAGGGTTATACTATGGCTACACCTTC
TRBV15	NA	17	few	TRBJ1-2	CATSREAVLPSEAGYTF	TGTGCCACCAGCAGAGAAGCGGTACTTCCTTCCGAGGCCGGCTACACCTTC
TRBV29-1	NA	15	few	TRBJ2-7	CSVEVQTGIGGEQYF	TGCAGCGTTGAAGTGCAGACAGGGATCGGGGGCGAGCAGTACTTC
TRBV7-9	NA	13	NA	TRBJ2-7	CASSSREFNEQYF	TGTGCCAGCAGCTCACGGGAGTTCAACGAGCAGTACTTC
TRBV19	TRBD2	15	once	TRBJ2-3	CASSTTSGYTDTQYF	TGTGCCAGTAGTACCACTAGCGGGTATACAGATACGCAGTATTTT
TRBV7-9	NA	14	NA	TRBJ1-1	CASSSKTGSSEAFF	TGTGCCAGCAGCTCCAAAACAGGGAGTTCTGAAGCTTTCTTT
TRBV29-1	TRBD1	12	once	TRBJ1-1	CSGQDRVIEAFF	TGCAGCGGTCAAGACAGGGTAATTGAAGCTTTCTTT
TRBV6-5	TRBD1	12	NA	TRBJ1-1	CASRRGRFAAFF	TGTGCCAGCCGTAGGGGGCGTTTTGCTGCTTTCTTT
TRBV7-2	TRBD1	16	NA	TRBJ1-4	CASSLPGGGFNKKLFF	TGTGCCAGCAGCCTACCTGGAGGGGGCTTCAATAAAAAACTGTTTTTT
TRBV7-9	NA	15	NA	TRBJ1-6	CASTLRGVGNSPLHF	TGTGCCAGCACCCTCCGGGGGGTTGGTAATTCACCCCTCCACTTT
TRBV25-1	TRBD2	18	NA	TRBJ2-2	CASSEFFPGLAGGGELFF	TGTGCCAGCAGTGAATTTTTCCCCGGCCTAGCGGGAGGCGGGGAGCTGTTTTTT
TRBV28	NA	15	NA	TRBJ2-7	CASSLTRDSSYEQYF	TGTGCCAGCAGTCTGACCCGGGACTCGAGCTACGAGCAGTACTTC
TRBV19	TRBD1	14	once	TRBJ1-5	CASYDRGSNQPQHF	TGTGCCAGTTACGACAGGGGGAGCAATCAGCCCCAGCATTTT
TRBV7-9	NA	16	NA	TRBJ2-1	CASSSSTGGSWNEQFF	TGTGCCAGCAGCTCTTCGACCGGGGGTAGTTGGAATGAGCAGTTCTTC
TRBV9	NA	15	NA	TRBJ2-7	CASSVGSGGPYEQYF	TGTGCCAGCAGCGTAGGAAGCGGAGGGCCCTACGAGCAGTACTTC
TRBV5-1	NA	16	NA	TRBJ2-7	CASSGALKRAWYEQYF	TGCGCCAGCAGCGGGGCCTTAAAGCGAGCTTGGTACGAGCAGTACTTC
TRBV7-9	TRBD2	14	NA	TRBJ2-1	CARGPLAGGDEQFF	TGTGCCAGGGGGCCACTAGCGGGAGGGGATGAGCAGTTCTTC
TRBV10-3	TRBD2	14	NA	TRBJ2-1	CASGLAGGYNEQFF	TGTGCCAGCGGACTAGCGGGAGGGTACAATGAGCAGTTCTTC
TRBV6-5	NA	14	NA	TRBJ2-2	CASSSHRVSGELFF	TGTGCCAGCAGTTCACACAGGGTTTCCGGGGAGCTGTTTTTT
TRBV5-6	NA	15	NA	TRBJ2-5	CASSLVVGHKETQYF	TGTGCCAGCAGCTTGGTGGTTGGGCATAAAGAGACCCAGTACTTC
TRBV7-9	NA	14	few	TRBJ2-3	CASSPAAGTDTQYF	TGTGCCAGCAGCCCAGCGGCGGGAACAGATACGCAGTATTTT
TRBV28	TRBD1	12	NA	TRBJ1-2	CASSGPGGGYTF	TGTGCCAGCAGTGGCCCAGGGGGTGGCTACACCTTC
TRBV6-1	NA	11	NA	TRBJ1-1	CASSMNTEAFF	TGTGCCAGCAGCATGAACACTGAAGCTTTCTTT
TRBV7-2	NA	12	once	TRBJ1-5	CASSQDWQPQHF	TGTGCCAGCAGCCAGGATTGGCAGCCCCAGCATTTT
TRBV5-6	TRBD1	13	NA	TRBJ2-7	CASSLGQGFEQYF	TGTGCCAGCAGCTTGGGACAGGGGTTTGAGCAGTACTTC
TRBV28	TRBD1	15	NA	TRBJ1-4	CASSLLGTGREKLFF	TGTGCCAGCAGTTTATTGGGGACAGGGCGGGAAAAACTGTTTTTT
TRBV28	NA	15	NA	TRBJ1-1	CASGGGPGGGTEAFF	TGTGCCAGCGGTGGGGGGCCCGGGGGGGGCACTGAAGCTTTCTTT
TRBV6-5	TRBD1	15	NA	TRBJ1-1	CASSAPGQGNTEAFF	TGTGCCAGCAGTGCTCCGGGACAGGGAAATACTGAAGCTTTCTTT
TRBV5-4	NA	13	once	TRBJ2-7	CASSAGPYYEQYF	TGTGCCAGCAGCGCGGGACCTTACTACGAGCAGTACTTC
TRBV28	NA	13	NA	TRBJ1-2	CASRLTGSYGYTF	TGTGCCAGCAGGCTAACAGGGTCCTATGGCTACACCTTC
TRBV9	NA	14	NA	TRBJ2-5	CASSVGGTEETQYF	TGTGCCAGCAGCGTAGGGGGCACAGAAGAGACCCAGTACTTC
TRBV2	NA	11	NA	TRBJ2-2	CAPTVTGELFF	TGTGCTCCGACAGTAACCGGGGAGCTGTTTTTT
TRBV7-2	NA	13	NA	TRBJ1-1	CASAPRGATEAFF	TGTGCCAGCGCACCCCGCGGGGCCACTGAAGCTTTCTTT
TRBV4-2	NA	14	NA	TRBJ1-4	CASSQEAGNEKLFF	TGTGCCAGCAGCCAAGAAGCGGGGAATGAAAAACTGTTTTTT
TRBV4-2	NA	14	once	TRBJ2-7	CASSQGAGAYEQYF	TGTGCCAGCAGCCAAGGGGCAGGGGCCTACGAGCAGTACTTC
TRBV5-4	TRBD2	13	NA	TRBJ2-7	CASSLREGYEQYF	TGTGCCAGCAGCTTGCGGGAGGGCTACGAGCAGTACTTC
TRBV5-4	TRBD2	18	NA	TRBJ2-1	CASSSIAGWGRRDNEQFF	TGTGCCAGCAGCTCGATAGCGGGATGGGGACGAAGGGACAATGAGCAGTTCTTC
TRBV28	NA	15	NA	TRBJ1-4	CASRPWGATNEKLFF	TGTGCCAGCAGGCCATGGGGGGCAACTAATGAAAAACTGTTTTTT
TRBV19	NA	16	few	TRBJ1-4	CASSSSRRSTNEKLFF	TGTGCCAGTAGTAGTTCCAGGAGGTCGACTAATGAAAAACTGTTTTTT
TRBV9	TRBD2	17	NA	TRBJ2-1	CASSPRGLAGGLNEQFF	TGTGCCAGCAGCCCCCGAGGACTAGCGGGAGGGTTAAATGAGCAGTTCTTC